These 23 T cell receptor beta chains originate from one sample sequenced in a study of blood T cell repertoires in COVID-19. Produced via immunoSEQ multiplex PCR; TCRdb's table is partial and in-frame only. The sample shows approximately 190,000 clones, roughly 88% of them seen only once. Sequenced: peripheral blood. These receptors were collected from a woman aged 40-49 years who had recovered from COVID-19.

The rearrangement uses TRBV3-1 (or the pseudogene TRBV3-2) and TRBJ2-5; the match to TRBD1 covers 10 bases. Germline V CDR1 and CDR2: LGHDT, YNNKEL (reference sequence). The junction had 5 bases not matched to a gene; V was cut back by 2 bases and J by 2 bases. The CDR3 covers 16 residues. CDR3 sequence (DNA): TGTGCCAGCAGCCAAATTAAGGGACAGGGGCAAGAGACCCAGTACTTC. Amino acid sequence: CASSQIKGQGQETQYF.

This chain links TRBV5-6 with TRBJ2-3; 10 bases match TRBD2. Germline CDR1 reads SGHDT; CDR2 reads YYEEEE. The CDR3 is 16 amino acids. V trimming: 4 bases; J trimming: 6 bases; junction bases outside the gene matches: 11. In DNA form, the CDR3 reads TGTGCCAGCAGCCCTGGCGTCCTAGCGGGAGTGGATACGCAGTATTTT. Its protein product is CASSPGVLAGVDTQYF.

The chain recombines TRBV24-1 with TRBJ2-3; TRBD1 agrees at 7 bases. Germline V gives CDR1 KGHDR, CDR2 SFDVKD. Germline trimming cut 3 bases from V and 3 bases from J; bases unmatched to any gene: 5. CDR3 length: 15 residues. The CDR3 DNA is TGTGCCACCAGTGATCCGGGACAGAGGACAGATACGCAGTATTTT. It translates to CATSDPGQRTDTQYF.

The chain recombines TRBV5-1 with TRBJ1-1; TRBD1 might be the D (6 bases). Germline CDR1 SGHRS, CDR2 YFSETQ. V was trimmed by 4 bases and J by 3 bases, leaving 13 bases between them. This CDR3 has 14 residues. CDR3 loop: CASSQTGMDTEAFF. The CDR3 DNA reads TGCGCCAGCAGCCAAACAGGGATGGACACTGAAGCTTTCTTT.

CDR3 bases: TGTGCCACCAGCAGACAGGGGGGAGAGACCCAGTACTTC. Translating it yields CATSRQGGETQYF. This chain connects TRBV15 to TRBJ2-5, with TRBD1 as a possible D gene (7 bases). Germline lookup yields CDR1 LNHNV and CDR2 YYDKDF (reference sequence). V lost 2 bases and J lost 4, with 8 bases in between. The CDR3 spans 13 residues. Drawing the rest from reference TRBV15 and TRBJ2-5, the complete variable domain is DAMVIQNPRYQVTQFGKPVTLSCSQTLNHNVMYWYQQKSSQAPKLLFHYYDKDFNNEADTPDNFQSRRPNTSFCFLDIRSPGLGDTAMYLCATSRQGGETQYFGPGTRLLVL.

The gene calls are TRBV6-5 and TRBJ2-5, with 7 bases fitting TRBD1. V gave up 6 bases and J gave up 5 bases; unmatched junction bases: 9. The CDR3 contains 14 residues. Germline CDR1 is MNHEY and CDR2 is SVGAGI. In nucleotides, the CDR3 is TGTGCCAGCAGCCCCCTAGGGGGCCTGGAGACCCAGTACTTC. Residues: CASSPLGGLETQYF.

The chain employs TRBV4-3 and TRBJ2-1; 9 bases align to TRBD2. The CDR3 runs 18 residues. Trimming removed 4 bases from V and 5 bases from J; junction bases left unmatched: 15. Germline loops: CDR1 LGHNA, CDR2 YSLEER. CDR3: CASSPNPLSGRPDNEQFF. CDR3 sequence (DNA): TGCGCCAGCAGCCCAAATCCCCTAAGCGGGAGGCCTGACAATGAGCAGTTCTTC.

The gene calls are TRBV7-2 and TRBJ2-7; TRBD1 agrees at 9 bases. CDR1 and CDR2 from the germline V gene are SGHTA and FQGNSA. The V gene end was trimmed by 3 bases and the J gene end by 2 bases; junction bases not matched to a gene: 2. The CDR3 has 14 residues. The CDR3 DNA is TGTGCCAGCAGCTTCGACAGGGGGACCTACGAGCAGTACTTC. Translated: CASSFDRGTYEQYF.

V is TRBV19 and J is TRBJ1-1; 7 nucleotides match TRBD1. Trimming at V came to 6 bases and at J to 5 bases, leaving 9 bases not matched to a gene. From germline, CDR1 is LNHDA and CDR2 SQIVND (reference sequence). The CDR3 sequence is 14 residues long. CDR3 coding DNA: TGTGCCAGTAGCCGACAGGGAGCCCAAACTGAAGCTTTCTTT. Translation: CASSRQGAQTEAFF.

The rearrangement joins TRBV6-1 to TRBJ1-2; D gene unclear. CDR1 is MNHNS and CDR2 is SASEGT in the germline V gene. The CDR3 has 12 residues. Trimming took off 3 bases at V and 7 bases at J, with 9 bases between the two ends. In DNA form, the CDR3 reads TGTGCCAGCAGTGACAGGAAAATTGGCTACACCTTC. It is translated as CASSDRKIGYTF.

J is TRBJ2-7 and V is TRBV27; 10 nucleotides line up with TRBD2. After removal of 1 base from V and 4 bases from J, the junction contained 10 bases not matched to a gene. The CDR3 length is 17 residues. Germline CDR1 is MNHEY and CDR2 is SMNVEV (reference sequence). The DNA for the CDR3 is TGTGCCAGCAGTTTATACCAAGCGGGAGGGCCCCAATACGAGCAGTACTTC. This gives the protein CASSLYQAGGPQYEQYF.

J is TRBJ2-2 and V is TRBV7-3; no reliable D call. Between the trimmed V and J ends, which lost 4 bases and 7 bases, there was a span of 13 bases. The CDR3 runs 14 residues. The germline V gene encodes CDR1 SGHTA and CDR2 FQGTGA. The CDR3, as DNA: TGTGCCAGCAGCTCCCCGGTCGAGGTCGGGGAGCTGTTTTTT. Protein sequence: CASSSPVEVGELFF.

The CDR3 sequence: CASSQMGASYNEQFF. The CDR3 DNA reads as TGTGCCAGCAGTCAGATGGGGGCCTCCTACAATGAGCAGTTCTTC. The chain recombines TRBV13 with TRBJ2-1, with D perhaps matching TRBD1 (6 bases). Germline CDR1 reads PRHDT; CDR2 reads FYEKMQ (reference sequence). Between the trimmed V and J ends, which lost 6 bases and 0 bases, there was a span of 12 bases. The CDR3 totals 15 residues.

The chain carries TRBV6-5 and TRBJ1-1, with no clear D. Germline CDR1 and CDR2: MNHEY and SVGAGI. This CDR3 contains 13 residues. The germline V and J ends were trimmed by 10 bases and 1 base, with 13 bases remaining between them. The CDR3 DNA sequence: TGTGCCATCGGACGACGGGGGAACACTGAAGCTTTCTTT. Translating it yields CAIGRRGNTEAFF.

This chain uses TRBV2 with TRBJ1-2, with D unresolved. Germline CDR1 reads SNHLY; CDR2 reads FYNNEI. V was trimmed by 1 base and J by 8 bases, leaving 11 bases between them. The CDR3 runs 13 residues. This CDR3 reads CASSEGQVKGYTF. CDR3 coding DNA: TGTGCCAGCAGTGAAGGGCAGGTCAAGGGCTACACCTTC.

The CDR3 DNA is TGTGCCAGCAGTTTATCGCCCACAGGCCGGCGGAGCAATCAGCCCCAGCATTTT. It encodes CASSLSPTGRRSNQPQHF. V usage is TRBV27 and J usage is TRBJ1-5; perhaps TRBD1 as D (5 bases). V shed 0 bases and J shed 1 base, with 16 bases lying between them. This CDR3 is 18 amino acids long. Germline V gene lookup returns CDR1 MNHEY and CDR2 SMNVEV (reference sequence).

The chain uses TRBV28 and TRBJ2-5; a possible D gene is TRBD2 (5 bases). V was cut by 3 bases and J by 1 base, with 6 bases left in between. The CDR3 length is 13 residues. Per germline, CDR1 MDHEN and CDR2 SYDVKM. The CDR3 protein is CASSLGSQETQYF. The DNA of the CDR3 is TGTGCCAGCAGTTTGGGGAGCCAAGAGACCCAGTACTTC.

The chain carries TRBV6-5 and TRBJ2-7, with 11 bases fitting TRBD1. CDR1 and CDR2 (germline): MNHEY, SVGAGI. V was pared by 1 base and J by 6 bases, with 2 bases of the junction left unmatched. This CDR3 is 14 amino acids long. The chain's CDR3 is CASSYLDRGREQYF. CDR3 in DNA: TGTGCCAGCAGTTACTTGGACAGGGGGCGCGAGCAGTACTTC.

The CDR3 spells CSASGGSEQYF. CDR3 in DNA: TGCAGTGCTAGTGGGGGCTCCGAGCAGTACTTC. The chain joins TRBV20-1 to TRBJ2-7; tentatively, D is TRBD1 (6 bases). Trimming removed 3 bases from V and 6 bases from J, with 9 bases in between. Germline V gene lookup returns CDR1 DFQATT and CDR2 SNEGSKA (reference sequence). CDR3 length equals 11 residues.

This chain joins TRBV30 and TRBJ1-2; no reliable D call. The germline V and J ends were trimmed by 0 bases and 14 bases, with 19 bases remaining between them. This CDR3 contains 13 residues. Germline V gene lookup returns CDR1 GTSNPN and CDR2 SVGIG (reference sequence). CDR3 DNA: TGTGCCTGGAGTGTACACTCCGCCAGTGGACTAACCTTC. Translated: CAWSVHSASGLTF.

CDR3 bases: TGTGCCAGCAGCCGCGGTCTAAATGAGCAGTACTTC. It encodes CASSRGLNEQYF. J is TRBJ2-7 and V is TRBV5-6; D is uncertain. There are 12 residues in the CDR3. Per the germline V gene, CDR1 is SGHDT and CDR2 is YYEEEE. The ends were cut back, 4 bases at V and 7 bases at J, with 12 bases in the middle.

This rearrangement joins TRBV13 to TRBJ2-2; TRBD2 matches at 10 bases. This CDR3 spans 16 amino acids. Germline CDR1 and CDR2: PRHDT and FYEKMQ (reference sequence). After removal of 5 bases from V and 4 bases from J, the junction contained 7 bases not matched to a gene. CDR3 residues: CASSVRLAGSTGELFF. The DNA of the CDR3 is TGTGCCAGCAGCGTCCGACTAGCGGGTAGCACCGGGGAGCTGTTTTTT.

This chain uses TRBV19 with TRBJ1-1; TRBD1 might be the D (5 bases). CDR3 length: 14 amino acids. The germline CDR1 and CDR2 sequences are LNHDA and SQIVND (reference sequence). V was shortened by 3 bases and J by 0 bases, with 8 bases between the two germline ends. The CDR3 region has the DNA TGTGCCAGTAGTATTGACAGACTGAACACTGAAGCTTTCTTT. It translates to CASSIDRLNTEAFF.